The clone carrying this TCR beta chain has a count of ten or more. What it binds is unknown. This sample is part of a study of T cells in Graves' hyperthyroidism and ophthalmopathy. Findings of the study overall: Ophthalmopathy was predicted by the model a median of approximately six months ahead of onset. The majority of expanded thyroid clonotypes above 0.001 also appeared in blood.

CDR3 length: 14 amino acids. Trimming shortened V by 2 bases and J by 1 base, and 8 bases separated the two germline ends. Germline loops: CDR1 MNHEY, CDR2 SVGEGT. Amplified TCR beta CDR3 regions came from RNA transcripts. First-round RT-PCR of the TCR CDR3 relied on the HTBI primer set. TCRdb ran MiXCR on the multiplex PCR reads and lists one entry per CDR3 protein. Among fewer than 700,000 distinct CDR3 sequences, approximately 17% were seen once, and the ten largest hold roughly a sixth. This receptor was obtained from a woman aged 18-29 years with Graves' ophthalmopathy. The chain recombines TRBV6-2 or TRBV6-3 with TRBJ1-1; D call uncertain. The sample consisted of blood. CDR3 residues: CASSYGVSNTEAFF. DNA of the CDR3: TGTGCCAGCAGTTACGGCGTTTCGAACACTGAAGCTTTCTTT.